These 29 T cell receptor beta chains came from one sample sequenced in a study of blood T cells in healthy people across ages. Primed by a sample-barcoded 5' primer and a J-beta primer mix, a second PCR proceeded for about 6 to 12 cycles. TCRdb fed the 5' RACE reads into MiXCR, producing one record per CDR3 protein. The sample includes more than 500,000 distinct CDR3 sequences, 27% of them seen just once. These data are also associated with another study on T cells of mothers and their children.

Sequenced material: blood. These receptors came from a boy aged 2-9 years in good health.

The chain joins TRBV5-1 to TRBJ2-3, with 11 bases aligning to TRBD2. This CDR3 is built from 17 residues. From germline, CDR1 is SGHRS and CDR2 YFSETQ. The trim removed 0 bases at V and 3 bases at J, leaving 6 bases unmatched. The CDR3 DNA is TGCGCCAGCAGCTTGGTTCTTAGCGGGGGGGAGACAGATACGCAGTATTTT. As protein: CASSLVLSGGETDTQYF.

This clonotype was seen many times. The junction and the germline gene differ at one end; a read error may be behind it. The chain employs TRBV3-1 and TRBJ1-5, with TRBD1 identical over 8 bases. The CDR3 extends over 14 amino acids. Germline-derived CDR1 and CDR2 are LGHDT and YNNKEL (reference sequence). CDR3 coding DNA: TGTGCCAGCAGCCAAGCAGGGGGCAACCAGCCCCAGCATTTT. This encodes CASSQAGGNQPQHF.

This clonotype was observed many times. The chain employs TRBV7-8 and TRBJ2-3; possibly TRBD2 for D (5 bases). The CDR3 loop spans 15 amino acids. Germline V gene data show CDR1 as SGHVS and CDR2 as FQNEAQ. V was clipped by 1 base and J by 2 bases, with 10 bases between them. The CDR3 spells CASSLDRGPTDTQYF. The CDR3 bases are TGTGCCAGCAGCTTAGATCGGGGTCCCACAGATACGCAGTATTTT.

On this clonotype itself: At one end, the junction sequence differs from germline, possibly due to a read error. The chain combines TRBV5-1 with TRBJ1-4; D not certain. This CDR3 is 12 amino acids long. Germline V gene lookup returns CDR1 SGHRS and CDR2 YFSETQ. CDR3 sequence (DNA): TGCGCCAGCAGCTTAGCTAACGAAAAACTGTTTTTT. Protein sequence: CASSLANEKLFF.

The sample holds a few counts of this clonotype. The chain employs TRBV6-1 and TRBJ2-3, with D perhaps TRBD2 (5 bases). With 1 base removed from V and 9 bases from J, the gap between germline ends came to 11 bases. The V gene's germline CDR1 is MNHNS and CDR2 SASEGT. The CDR3 runs 13 residues. The CDR3 here is CASSEVGSPTQYF. In nucleotides, the CDR3 is TGTGCCAGCAGTGAAGTGGGGAGCCCCACGCAGTATTTT.

This chain uses TRBV3-1 with TRBJ2-3; 9 bases agree with TRBD1. From germline, CDR1 is LGHDT and CDR2 YNNKEL (reference sequence). J was trimmed by 14 bases and V by 5 bases; bases with no gene match: 8. This CDR3 has 12 residues. CDR3 residues: CASSNRDRERYF. The DNA of the CDR3 is TGTGCCAGCAGCAACCGGGACAGGGAGCGGTATTTT.

The chain recombines TRBV19 with TRBJ1-1; 10 nucleotides align to TRBD1. Germline CDR1 reads LNHDA; CDR2 reads SQIVND (reference sequence). The V and J ends lost 5 bases and 4 bases, in that order; junction bases with no gene match: 4. The CDR3 contains 14 residues. The CDR3 bases are TGTGCCAGTAGTCCGGGACAGGGGACCACTGAAGCTTTCTTT. This encodes CASSPGQGTTEAFF.

The V gene is TRBV7-9, the J gene TRBJ2-7; no clear D. Looked up from germline, CDR1 is SEHNR and CDR2 is FQNEAQ (reference sequence). CDR3 length equals 12 residues. With 8 bases removed from V and 4 bases from J, the gap between germline ends came to 12 bases. CDR3 DNA: TGTGCCAGCTTATGGGTCGGGTACGAGCAGTACTTC. Its protein is CASLWVGYEQYF.

The J gene is TRBJ2-5, the V gene TRBV12-3 or TRBV12-4; 10 bases map to TRBD1. Trimming cost V 5 bases and J 7 bases; bases outside gene matches: 7. This CDR3 is 14 amino acids long. This chain's CDR3 is CASSHGTGDGTQYF. The CDR3 nucleotides are TGTGCCAGCAGTCACGGGACAGGGGATGGGACCCAGTACTTC.

This clonotype was picked up a small number of times. Being one base from a much bigger clone, this may be a read error. The chain uses TRBV7-2 and TRBJ2-4; 7 bases map to TRBD1. Germline V gives CDR1 SGHTA, CDR2 FQGNSA. This CDR3 has 12 amino acids. The CDR3 nucleotides read TGTGCCGGCAGCTTATACAGGGGAGATCAGTACTTC. Its translation: CAGSLYRGDQYF.

The chain is built from TRBV19 and TRBJ2-4; 11 positions agree with TRBD2. The CDR3 is made up of 18 amino acids. V was pared by 3 bases and J by 9 bases, with 16 bases of the junction left unmatched. Germline V lookup: CDR1 LNHDA, CDR2 SQIVND (reference sequence). CDR3 loop: CASSMGGTSGSRQAIQYF. CDR3 nucleotides: TGTGCCAGTAGTATGGGGGGGACTAGCGGATCTCGACAAGCCATTCAGTACTTC.

V is TRBV28 and J is TRBJ2-6, with TRBD1 matching over 8 bases. With V trimmed by 5 bases and J by 0 bases, 9 bases remained unmatched. The germline V gene encodes CDR1 MDHEN and CDR2 SYDVKM. This CDR3 region has 18 residues. The CDR3 sequence is CASSEPGQVHSGANVLTF. For the CDR3, the DNA is TGTGCCAGCAGTGAACCGGGACAGGTCCACTCTGGGGCCAACGTCCTGACTTTC.

This clonotype was observed a handful of times. V usage is TRBV2 and J usage is TRBJ2-5; the D is unclear. The CDR3 contains 20 residues. Looked up from germline, CDR1 is SNHLY and CDR2 is FYNNEI. V dropped 6 bases and J dropped 2 bases, with 31 bases sitting between them. CDR3 region: CASRPGIPPNEPLPQETQYF. In DNA, the CDR3 is TGTGCCAGCAGACCCGGAATTCCCCCAAACGAACCACTGCCTCAAGAGACCCAGTACTTC.

The chain is built from TRBV14 and TRBJ2-1; 13 positions match TRBD2. The germline gives CDR1 SGHDN, CDR2 FVKESK. Trimming removed 4 bases from V and 9 bases from J; junction bases left unmatched: 9. There are 16 residues in the CDR3. The CDR3 loop reads CASSPWGTSGVTEQFF. The CDR3 nucleotides are TGTGCCAGCAGCCCCTGGGGGACTAGCGGGGTAACTGAGCAGTTCTTC.

The rearrangement joins TRBV9 to TRBJ2-1; the D call may be TRBD1 or TRBD2 (5 bases each). CDR3 size: 15 residues. V was trimmed by 4 bases and J by 4 bases, leaving 15 bases between them. Per the germline V gene, CDR1 is SGDLS and CDR2 is YYNGEE. CDR3: CASSPRDPLYNEQFF. The CDR3 bases are TGTGCCAGCAGCCCTCGGGACCCTTTATACAATGAGCAGTTCTTC.

This clonotype was seen only a few times. J is TRBJ1-2 and V is TRBV12-3 or TRBV12-4; 8 positions agree with TRBD1. CDR3 size: 13 residues. V gave up 4 bases and J gave up 7 bases; unmatched junction bases: 5. Here the CDR3 DNA reads TGTGCCAGCAGTTCTCAGGGGGCGCGTGGCTACACCTTC. Residues: CASSSQGARGYTF.

This chain connects TRBV7-2 to TRBJ2-3; D is unresolved. The CDR3 extends over 15 amino acids. The germline V gene has CDR1 SGHTA and CDR2 FQGNSA. The ends were cut back, 7 bases at V and 2 bases at J, with 16 bases in the middle. The CDR3 loop is CASTRYLTYTDTQYF. As DNA, the CDR3 is TGTGCCAGCACCCGATATCTAACCTACACAGATACGCAGTATTTT.

This clonotype was detected only a few times. The V and J genes are TRBV7-9 and TRBJ1-3, with D unclear. CDR1 is SEHNR and CDR2 is FQNEAQ in the germline V gene (reference sequence). Deletions cut 0 bases from V and 0 bases from J, with 6 bases between. There are 15 residues in the CDR3. In DNA form, the CDR3 reads TGTGCCAGCAGCTTAGCAGACGTCTCTGGAAACACCATATATTTT. It is translated as CASSLADVSGNTIYF.

V gene TRBV20-1 combines with J gene TRBJ2-5, with no clear D. Germline V gene data show CDR1 as DFQATT and CDR2 as SNEGSKA (reference sequence). V gave up 0 bases and J gave up 2 bases, with 10 bases separating them. CDR3 length: 14 residues. The CDR3 coding sequence is TGCAGTGCTAGAGATTTGGGTAGACAAGAGACCCAGTACTTC. Its protein product is CSARDLGRQETQYF.

This clonotype was seen a few times. The chain has TRBV7-9 and TRBJ2-2; D not certain. Germline V gene lookup returns CDR1 SEHNR and CDR2 FQNEAQ (reference sequence). The CDR3 loop spans 14 amino acids. Trimming pared 5 bases from V and 0 bases from J, leaving 7 bases between. CDR3 bases: TGTGCCAGCAGCCCCATCTCGAACACCGGGGAGCTGTTTTTT. Protein: CASSPISNTGELFF.

This clonotype was observed a few times. The chain employs TRBV7-2 and TRBJ2-1, with 9 bases lining up with TRBD2. With V trimmed by 2 bases and J by 6 bases, 5 bases remained unmatched. Germline V gene sequence: CDR1 SGHTA, CDR2 FQGNSA. CDR3 length equals 15 residues. The CDR3: CASSLRAGGGNEQFF. The CDR3 nucleotides are TGTGCCAGCAGCTTACGGGCGGGAGGGGGCAATGAGCAGTTCTTC.

The chain links TRBV25-1 to TRBJ2-2; a weak D match, TRBD2 (6 bases). Between the trimmed V and J ends, which lost 1 base and 2 bases, there was a span of 11 bases. The CDR3 length is 16 residues. Germline CDR1 MGHDK, CDR2 SYGVNS. The chain's CDR3 is CASSECWRENTGELFF. For the CDR3, the DNA is TGTGCCAGCAGTGAATGTTGGCGGGAAAACACCGGGGAGCTGTTTTTT.

There are many counts of this clonotype. The chain uses TRBV21-1 and TRBJ2-1; the D call TRBD2 from the table was never checked on the DNA. TRBV21-1 is annotated as a pseudogene. This CDR3 is built from 17 residues. DNA for the CDR3: TGTGCCAGCAGCATATGGCGGACTAGCGGATCCTACAATGAGCAGTTCTTC. Protein: CASSIWRTSGSYNEQFF.

The rearrangement joins TRBV15 to TRBJ2-3; D may be TRBD2 (6 bases). Germline loops: CDR1 LNHNV, CDR2 YYDKDF (reference sequence). V was clipped by 4 bases and J by 3 bases, with 14 bases between them. The CDR3 covers 15 residues. The CDR3 DNA is TGTGCCACCAGCATTAGGAGGGAAGGGACAGATACGCAGTATTTT. It codes for CATSIRREGTDTQYF.

This sequence joins TRBV10-3 and TRBJ2-5; D is perhaps TRBD2 (5 bases). This CDR3 comprises 14 residues. Germline CDR1 is ENHRY and CDR2 is SYGVKD. The ends were cut back, 4 bases at V and 2 bases at J, with 11 bases in the middle. The CDR3 loop reads CAISVAGDQETQYF. DNA for the CDR3: TGTGCCATCAGTGTGGCGGGCGATCAAGAGACCCAGTACTTC.

This clonotype has just a few counts. The chain carries TRBV29-1 and TRBJ2-3; 14 positions agree with TRBD2. V trimming: 5 bases; J trimming: 3 bases; junction bases outside the gene matches: 1. Germline CDR1 is SQVTM and CDR2 is ANQGSEA. The CDR3 covers 14 residues. CDR3 region: CSVRTSGRTDTQYF. The CDR3 DNA reads TGCAGCGTTAGGACTAGCGGGAGGACAGATACGCAGTATTTT.

This clonotype has more than one count but fewer than ten. The chain combines TRBV27 with TRBJ1-6, with TRBD1 identical over 10 bases. This CDR3 region has 14 residues. Germline CDR1 and CDR2: MNHEY and SMNVEV (reference sequence). The V segment lost 4 bases and the J segment 10 bases; nucleotides outside the gene matches: 4. The DNA of the CDR3 is TGTGCCAGCAGTTCGACAGGGGGCGTATCACCCCTCCACTTT. Amino acids: CASSSTGGVSPLHF.

For this clonotype: An end of the junction differs from the germline gene, which may be a read error. V usage is TRBV20-1 and J usage is TRBJ1-1; D might be TRBD1 (5 bases). Germline CDR1 is DFQATT and CDR2 is SNEGSKA (reference sequence). The CDR3 covers 15 residues. As DNA, the CDR3 is TGCAGTGCTAGAGAACTCGGCAGGGCGGGCACTGAAGCTCTCTTT. It specifies CSARELGRAGTEALF.

The V gene is TRBV6-5, the J gene TRBJ1-3; 8 bases are a match to TRBD1. The CDR3 length is 14 residues. V lost 6 bases, J lost 8 bases, and 9 bases stayed unmatched. Germline loops: CDR1 MNHEY, CDR2 SVGAGI. The CDR3 spells CASRVDRGRDTIYF. In DNA form, the CDR3 reads TGTGCCAGCAGGGTCGACAGGGGTAGAGACACCATATATTTT.